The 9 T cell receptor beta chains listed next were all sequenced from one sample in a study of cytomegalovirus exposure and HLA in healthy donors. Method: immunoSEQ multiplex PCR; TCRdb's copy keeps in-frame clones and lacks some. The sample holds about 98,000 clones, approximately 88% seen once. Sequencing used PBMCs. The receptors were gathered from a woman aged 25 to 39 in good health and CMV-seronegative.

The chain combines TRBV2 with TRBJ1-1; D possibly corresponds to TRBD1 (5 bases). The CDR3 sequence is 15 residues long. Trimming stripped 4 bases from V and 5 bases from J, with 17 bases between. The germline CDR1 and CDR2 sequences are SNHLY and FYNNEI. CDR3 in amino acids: CASSGTRALQTEAFF. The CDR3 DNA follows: TGTGCCAGCAGTGGGACCAGGGCCTTACAGACTGAAGCTTTCTTT.

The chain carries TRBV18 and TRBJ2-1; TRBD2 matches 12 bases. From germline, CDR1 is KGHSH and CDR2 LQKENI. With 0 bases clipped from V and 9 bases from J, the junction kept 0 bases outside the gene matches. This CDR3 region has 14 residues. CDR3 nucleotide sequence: TGTGCCAGCTCACCACCGGGACTAGCGGGTGAGCAGTTCTTC. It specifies CASSPPGLAGEQFF.

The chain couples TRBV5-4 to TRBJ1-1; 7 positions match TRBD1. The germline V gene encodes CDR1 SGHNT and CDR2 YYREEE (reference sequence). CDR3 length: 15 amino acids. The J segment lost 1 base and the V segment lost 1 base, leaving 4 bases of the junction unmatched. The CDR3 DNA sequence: TGTGCCAGCAGCTTGAGGGACAGATCGAACACTGAAGCTTTCTTT. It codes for CASSLRDRSNTEAFF. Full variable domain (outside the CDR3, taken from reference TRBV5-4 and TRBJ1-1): ETGVTQSPTHLIKTRGQQVTLRCSSQSGHNTVSWYQQALGQGPQFIFQYYREEENGRGNFPPRFSGLQFPNYSSELNVNALELDDSALYLCASSLRDRSNTEAFFGQGTRLTVV.

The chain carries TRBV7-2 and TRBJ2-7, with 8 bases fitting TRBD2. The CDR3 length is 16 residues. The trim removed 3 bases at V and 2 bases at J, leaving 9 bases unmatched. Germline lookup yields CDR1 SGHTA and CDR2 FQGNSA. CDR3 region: CASSLLGGRLTYEQYF. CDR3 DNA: TGTGCCAGCAGCTTGTTAGGCGGGAGGTTGACCTACGAGCAGTACTTC.

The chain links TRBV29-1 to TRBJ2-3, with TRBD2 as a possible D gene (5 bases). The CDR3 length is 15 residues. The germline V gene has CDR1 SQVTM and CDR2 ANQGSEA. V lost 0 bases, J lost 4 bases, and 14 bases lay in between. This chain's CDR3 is CSVEDRGTRPDTQYF. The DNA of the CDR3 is TGCAGCGTTGAAGATCGGGGAACTCGACCAGATACGCAGTATTTT.

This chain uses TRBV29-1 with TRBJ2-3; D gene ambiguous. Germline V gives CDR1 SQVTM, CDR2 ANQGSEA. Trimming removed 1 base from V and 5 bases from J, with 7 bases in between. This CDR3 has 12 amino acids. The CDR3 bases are TGCAGCGTTGAAGGCGGCGGAGATACGCAGTATTTT. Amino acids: CSVEGGGDTQYF.

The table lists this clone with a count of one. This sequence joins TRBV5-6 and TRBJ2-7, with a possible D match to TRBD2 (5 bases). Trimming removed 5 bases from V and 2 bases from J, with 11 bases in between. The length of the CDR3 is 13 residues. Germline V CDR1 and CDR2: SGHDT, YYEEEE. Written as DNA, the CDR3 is TGTGCCAGCAGACCCCCGGGGACCTACGAGCAGTACTTC. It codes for CASRPPGTYEQYF.

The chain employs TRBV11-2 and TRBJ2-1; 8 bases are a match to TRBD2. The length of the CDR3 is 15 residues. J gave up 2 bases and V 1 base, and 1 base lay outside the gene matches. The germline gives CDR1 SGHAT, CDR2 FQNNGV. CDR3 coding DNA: TGTGCCAGCAGCTTAGGCGGGGGGACCTACAATGAGCAGTTCTTC. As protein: CASSLGGGTYNEQFF.

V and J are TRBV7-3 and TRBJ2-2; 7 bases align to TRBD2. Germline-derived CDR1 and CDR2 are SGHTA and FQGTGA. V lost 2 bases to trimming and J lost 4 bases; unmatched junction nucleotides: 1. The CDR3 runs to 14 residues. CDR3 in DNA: TGTGCCAGCAGCTTAGGCGGGGGCACCGGGGAGCTGTTTTTT. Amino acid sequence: CASSLGGGTGELFF. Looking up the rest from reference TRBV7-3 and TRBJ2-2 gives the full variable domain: GAGVSQTPSNKVTEKGKYVELRCDPISGHTALYWYRQSLGQGPEFLIYFQGTGAADDSGLPNDRFFAVRPEGSVSTLKIQRTERGDSAVYLCASSLGGGTGELFFGEGSRLTVL.